This TCR beta chain was observed in a study of T cell responses to AZD1222 COVID-19 vaccine. Some clones are missing from TCRdb's copy, which holds only in-frame ones; the method was immunoSEQ multiplex PCR. The sample has about 92,000 clones; 65% to 90% are singletons. A word on this clone: The antigen is unknown.

Study-wide findings and caveats: A reported finding is that nearly half of spike-specific TCRs target unmutated variant regions. Clonal diversity was possibly underestimated, and white British individuals and females predominated among donors. None of the repertoires were sampled until the peak T cell response had passed.

The source of this sequence is an adult in good health. The source was peripheral blood, collected on day 0 of AZD1222 vaccination.

CDR3 region: CAWSVFGGHGYTF. The CDR3, as DNA: TGTGCCTGGAGTGTATTTGGGGGACACGGCTACACCTTC. The rearrangement uses TRBV30 and TRBJ1-2; D possibly corresponds to TRBD1 (6 bases). V lost 0 bases, J lost 8 bases, and 13 bases lay in between. Germline CDR1 GTSNPN, CDR2 SVGIG (reference sequence). The CDR3 extends over 13 amino acids.